Below, one T cell receptor beta chain is given with its context. The target antigen is unknown. A read error may produce the germline difference seen at one junction end. This specimen belongs to a study of T-cell memory formation after mild COVID-19. Overall study: Each donor largely had its own TCR clusters.

Findings of the study overall: Unconfirmed was the SARS-CoV-2 specificity of second-wave clones that peaked on day 37.

The 5'RACE method, run with constant-segment primers, produced TCR alpha and TCR beta cDNA libraries (carrying sample barcodes and UMIs). MiXCR was run by TCRdb on the 5' RACE reads, yielding one entry per CDR3 protein. The sample holds hundreds of thousands of distinct CDR3 sequences; about 16% are singletons and the top ten take roughly 21%. From germline, CDR1 is SGDLS and CDR2 YYNGEE. There are 14 residues in the CDR3. The receptor's source is a man younger than 35 who had mild COVID-19 (a few samples of this study predate the infection). Cell type and time point are not known. Sequencing input: PBMCs or a T cell subset sorted from them (not recorded which). The chain is built from TRBV9 and TRBJ2-3; no clear D. CDR3 region: CARSVALAADTQYF. In nucleotides, the CDR3 is TGTGCCAGAAGCGTAGCTTTGGCGGCAGATACGCAGTATTTT.